Detailed here is one T cell receptor (beta chain). The sample is drawn from a study of T cells expressing NK-cell markers. Beta-chain TCR cDNA was generated via 5'RACE template switching with UMIs. Using the 5' RACE reads, TCRdb records one entry per CDR3 protein without DNA. Its listing shows some 500,000 distinct CDR3 sequences. The CDR3 totals 15 residues. The V gene is TRBV12-3 or TRBV12-4, the J gene TRBJ1-5. This clonotype originated in a woman aged 45-65 years in good health. The sequenced sample was blood T cells: a sorted CD56 or NKG2C T cell subset, CD4+ or CD8+ T cells, or bulk PBMC T cells (not recorded which). This CDR3 reads CASSLGHGLNQPQHF.